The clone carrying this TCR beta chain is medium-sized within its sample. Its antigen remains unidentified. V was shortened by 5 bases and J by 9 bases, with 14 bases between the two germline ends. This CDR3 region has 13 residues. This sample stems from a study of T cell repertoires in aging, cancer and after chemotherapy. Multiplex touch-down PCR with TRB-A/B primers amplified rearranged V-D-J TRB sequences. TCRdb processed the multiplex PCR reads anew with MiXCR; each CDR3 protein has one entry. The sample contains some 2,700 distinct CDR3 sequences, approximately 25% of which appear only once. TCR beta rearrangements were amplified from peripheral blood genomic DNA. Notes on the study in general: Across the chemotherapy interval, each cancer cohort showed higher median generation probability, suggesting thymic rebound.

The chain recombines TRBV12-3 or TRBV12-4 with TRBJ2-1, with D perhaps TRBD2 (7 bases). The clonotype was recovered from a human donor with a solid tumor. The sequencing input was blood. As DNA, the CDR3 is TGTGCCAGCAGTACTCGGGGGGCTGGTGAGCAGTTCTTC. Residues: CASSTRGAGEQFF.